This T cell receptor beta chain came from a study of CXCR3-negative and CXCR3-positive naive CD8 T cells. Across the whole study: Summed over all libraries, TRB reads came to roughly 150 million, with about 1.5 +/- 0.3 million per library.

The study made its TRB cDNA libraries by 5' RACE, adding UMI labels. TCRdb re-called the 5' RACE reads and shows each CDR3 protein once, DNA omitted. This sample's table reports around 160,000 distinct CDR3 sequences. As to this clonotype: Its cognate antigen is unknown.

Study-level points and caveats: Memory CD8+ cells had much lower diversity, and both naive subsets had comparably high diversity. Researchers report CXCR3 expression partially decreased after cryopreservation, with fresh PBMCs used in most assays. CXCR3-positive naive cells carried more hydrophobic TRB CDR3s than CXCR3-negative ones.

Within the CD8+ T cell compartment, naive cells were CD45RO-CCR7+CD27+CD95-. From germline, CDR1 is LGHDT and CDR2 YNNKEL (reference sequence). CDR3 size: 16 residues. Sequenced material: naive CXCR3+ CD8+ T cells from blood. Described subset: CD45RO-CCR7+CD27+CD95- naive CD8+ T cells expressing CXCR3 (TNR3+). The gene calls are TRBV3-1 and TRBJ2-3; the TCRdb call, TRBD2, lacks DNA for checking. This TCR came from a human donor in good health. Some clones in this sample may be carry-over from other donors' samples. The CDR3 loop reads CASSQLVSSPTDTQYF.